Sequencing of this TCR beta chain was carried out in a study of T cells in Graves' hyperthyroidism and ophthalmopathy. V was pared by 0 bases and J by 4 bases, with 6 bases between. Germline V gene lookup returns CDR1 MNHEY and CDR2 SMNVEV (reference sequence). CDR3 length: 13 residues. This clonotype occurred many times. Amplified TCR beta CDR3 regions came from RNA transcripts. Initially, a first-round RT-PCR of the TCR CDR3 employed the HTBI primer set. MiXCR, applied by TCRdb to the multiplex PCR reads, yields one record per CDR3 protein. In the table there are roughly 500,000 distinct CDR3 sequences, roughly 13% of which are singletons. Among the patients, aged 18 to 65, hyperthyroidism was newly diagnosed and had lasted under 2 months. This blood was taken when hyperthyroidism was first diagnosed, before any ophthalmopathy symptoms existed. Source material for PBMCs was about 11 ml fresh peripheral blood.

This receptor was obtained from a young woman with Graves' hyperthyroidism that later progressed to Graves' ophthalmopathy. The specimen was blood. The genes are TRBV27 and TRBJ1-2; D remains unclear. The CDR3 nucleotides are TGTGCCAGCAGTTTATCGGAGGTCTATGGCTACACCTTC. Translation: CASSLSEVYGYTF.